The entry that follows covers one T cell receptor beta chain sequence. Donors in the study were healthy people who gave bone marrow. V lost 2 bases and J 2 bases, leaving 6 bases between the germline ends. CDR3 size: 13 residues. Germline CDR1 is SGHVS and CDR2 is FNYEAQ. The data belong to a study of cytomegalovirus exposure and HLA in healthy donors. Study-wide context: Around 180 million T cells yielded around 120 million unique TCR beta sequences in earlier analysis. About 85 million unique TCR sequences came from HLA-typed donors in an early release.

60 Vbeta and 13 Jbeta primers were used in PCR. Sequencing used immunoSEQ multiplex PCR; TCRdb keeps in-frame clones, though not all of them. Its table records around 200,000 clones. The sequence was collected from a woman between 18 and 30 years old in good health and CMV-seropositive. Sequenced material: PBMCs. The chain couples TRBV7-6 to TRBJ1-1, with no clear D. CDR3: CASSLQLNTEAFF. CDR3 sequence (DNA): TGTGCCAGCAGCTTACAGTTAAACACTGAAGCTTTCTTT.